The rows below give T cell receptor beta chains drawn from one sample of a study of T cells in Graves' hyperthyroidism and ophthalmopathy. From the multiplex PCR reads, TCRdb called clonotypes with MiXCR, one entry per CDR3 protein. Altogether approximately 590,000 distinct CDR3 sequences are present, around 45% being singletons, with the ten largest covering 8.2%. Material for sequencing was peripheral blood or thyroid tissue (not recorded which). The receptors were gathered from a woman between 18 and 29 years old with Graves' hyperthyroidism. Each CDR3 is given with its conserved first and last residue. A D gene is named only where the DNA matches it firmly. Clone sizes are given selectively: once, few, many, or a class where the clone is expanded.

D gene,V gene,J gene,clone size,CDR3 DNA,CDR3 protein
TRBD2,TRBV7-9,TRBJ2-5,many,TGTGCCAGCAGCCTGGGACTAGCGGGAGGAGAGACCCAGTACTTC,CASSLGLAGGETQYF
.,TRBV5-1,TRBJ1-3,.,TGCGCCAGCAGCTTGTTTTTAGAGGACACCATATATTTT,CASSLFLEDTIYF
.,TRBV2,TRBJ1-5,.,TGTGCCAGCAGTGAAGGGACAGCGTATAGCAATCAGCCCCAGCATTTT,CASSEGTAYSNQPQHF
.,TRBV19,TRBJ1-5,.,TGTGCCAGTAGTCCTCCCCTGGGACGGAGCAATCAGCCCCAGCATTTT,CASSPPLGRSNQPQHF
TRBD1,TRBV9,TRBJ2-7,few,TGTGCCAGCAGCCTCGACAGGGGGGAAGAGCAGTACTTC,CASSLDRGEEQYF
TRBD1,TRBV7-9,TRBJ2-7,many,TGTGCCAGCAGGTTTCCGGGACAGGGAAACTACGAGCAGTACTTC,CASRFPGQGNYEQYF
.,TRBV5-1,TRBJ1-1,few,TGCGCCAGCAGCCTACAGGGCGGCAGAAACACTGAAGCTTTCTTT,CASSLQGGRNTEAFF
TRBD1,TRBV9,TRBJ1-2,.,TGTGCCAGCAGCACAAGACAGGGTAAAGGCTACACCTTC,CASSTRQGKGYTF
.,TRBV7-8,TRBJ1-5,medium-sized,TGTGCCAGCAGCTTAAGGGAAGGGAGCAATCAGCCCCAGCATTTT,CASSLREGSNQPQHF
.,TRBV19,TRBJ1-1,.,TGTGCCAGTAGGGCCCTGGACACTGAAGCTTTCTTT,CASRALDTEAFF
.,TRBV5-5,TRBJ1-5,.,TGTGCCAGCAGCTTGGCGTCCGACAATTATAGCAATCAGCCCCAGCATTTT,CASSLASDNYSNQPQHF
.,TRBV20-1,TRBJ2-5,many,TGCAGTGCTAGACACGAGGAGACCCAGTACTTC,CSARHEETQYF
TRBD2,TRBV24-1,TRBJ2-7,few,TGTGCCAGCAGTTCCTGGGGGGGGAATGACGAGCAGTACTTC,CASSSWGGNDEQYF
.,TRBV10-3,TRBJ1-3,.,TGTGCCATCAGTGACCAGGGTTACGGAAACACCATATATTTT,CAISDQGYGNTIYF
TRBD1,TRBV14,TRBJ1-1,.,TGTGCCAGCAGCCAAGGGACAGGGGGCGCTTTCTTT,CASSQGTGGAFF
TRBD1,TRBV2,TRBJ1-5,many,TGTGCCAGCAGTGTTGACAGGGGTGGGCAGCCCCAGCATTTT,CASSVDRGGQPQHF
.,TRBV29-1,TRBJ1-1,.,TGCAGCGAGGAAGGAGACAGAGATGAAGCTTTCTTT,CSEEGDRDEAFF
.,TRBV10-3,TRBJ1-1,.,TGTGCCAGCAGCCAATTTCCGGGGACTGAAGCTTTCTTT,CASSQFPGTEAFF
.,TRBV12-5,TRBJ2-2,.,TGTGCTAGTGGTCCACGGACCATTCAGGAGCTGTTTTTT,CASGPRTIQELFF
.,TRBV11-3,TRBJ1-1,many,TGTGCCAGCAGCTTCTCAGCGCGGAACACTGAAGCTTTCTTT,CASSFSARNTEAFF
.,TRBV5-1,TRBJ1-1,few,TGCGCCAGCAGCTTCCACAATGCAACCAGACGGAGCACTGAAGCTTTCTTT,CASSFHNATRRSTEAFF
.,TRBV19,TRBJ1-2,few,TGTGCCAGTAGTATAATTGGAACTAACTATGGCTACACCTTC,CASSIIGTNYGYTF
TRBD2,TRBV13,TRBJ2-7,.,TGTGCCAGCTGTTGCGGGAGCGTGAACGAGCAGTACTTC,CASCCGSVNEQYF
.,TRBV25-1,TRBJ2-2,.,TGCGCCAGCAGCCAGACCTCCAGCTCCGGGGAGCTGTTTTTT,CASSQTSSSGELFF
.,TRBV20-1,TRBJ2-7,many,TGCAGTGCTAGCAGGAGCTCCTACGAGCAGTACTTC,CSASRSSYEQYF
TRBD1,TRBV29-1,TRBJ1-4,.,TGCGGCGTTGACGACCGGGACAGGGGGAATGAAAAACTGTTTTTT,CGVDDRDRGNEKLFF
TRBD1,TRBV29-1,TRBJ1-1,.,TGCAGTGCGCCGACAGGGGGCTGGAACACTGAAGCTTTCTTT,CSAPTGGWNTEAFF
TRBD2,TRBV29-1,TRBJ2-7,.,TGCAGCGCCCCTTCCCTAGCGGATTACAATGAGCAGTACTTC,CSAPSLADYNEQYF
.,TRBV29-1,TRBJ2-2,few,TGCAGCGCCCTAGCTGGGTTCACCGGGGAGCTGTTTTTT,CSALAGFTGELFF
TRBD2,TRBV20-1,TRBJ2-7,.,TGCAGTGCTAGGGAGGGACTAGCGGGTCTTTGGGAGCAGTACTTC,CSAREGLAGLWEQYF
.,TRBV12-3/TRBV12-4,TRBJ1-2,few,TGTGCCAGCAGTTTATCAGGCTACTATGGCTACACCTTC,CASSLSGYYGYTF
TRBD1,TRBV29-1,TRBJ1-2,.,TGCAGCGCAGCCGGGACAGGGGAAGACTACACCTTC,CSAAGTGEDYTF
TRBD2,TRBV7-2,TRBJ2-7,.,TGTGCCAGCAGCTCGGGACTAGCTAACTCCTACGAGCAGTACTTC,CASSSGLANSYEQYF
TRBD2,TRBV20-1,TRBJ2-5,.,TGCAGTGCTAGGGCTAGCGGGAGGGGGGACAGTCTTGCCGAGACCCAGTACTTC,CSARASGRGDSLAETQYF
.,TRBV29-1,TRBJ1-5,.,TGCAGCGTTGAAGATGGGCGGCGCAATCAGCCCCAGCATTTT,CSVEDGRRNQPQHF
.,TRBV7-2,TRBJ2-7,.,TGTGCCAGTGCTGAGGGGACTGAGTCCTACGAGCAGTACTTC,CASAEGTESYEQYF
.,TRBV5-6,TRBJ1-2,few,TGTGCCAGCAGCTTGGATAGGGCGTGGGGCTACACCTTC,CASSLDRAWGYTF
.,TRBV12-3/TRBV12-4,TRBJ2-5,few,TGTGCCAGCAGCCAACAGGGAAGAAAGACCCAGTACTTC,CASSQQGRKTQYF
TRBD1,TRBV6-2/TRBV6-3,TRBJ2-5,.,TGTGCCAGCACGTCGACAGGGATGCGGCAGACCCAGTACTTC,CASTSTGMRQTQYF
.,TRBV7-9,TRBJ2-7,few,TGTGCCAGCAGCCCTCCGGACGAGGGATACGAGCAGTACTTC,CASSPPDEGYEQYF
.,TRBV6-1,TRBJ1-5,few,TGTGCCAGCAGTGAACAGGACGGACTAAAGGAGCCCCAGCATTTT,CASSEQDGLKEPQHF
TRBD1,TRBV11-3,TRBJ2-7,.,TGTGCCAGCAGCTTAGGGGGCAACAGGGGCTACGAGCAGTACTTC,CASSLGGNRGYEQYF
.,TRBV25-1,TRBJ1-1,.,TGTGCCAGCAGTGGCCCTGGGGCTCTTATGGGCACTGAAGCTTTCTTT,CASSGPGALMGTEAFF
TRBD1,TRBV2,TRBJ1-6,many,TGTGCCAGCAGCACCCGGGACAGACTAGATTCACCCCTCCACTTT,CASSTRDRLDSPLHF
TRBD2,TRBV25-1,TRBJ2-3,.,TGTGCCAGCAGTGTCCGGGAGGGCCCCACAGATACGCAGTATTTT,CASSVREGPTDTQYF
.,TRBV7-3,TRBJ1-1,.,TGTGCCAGCAGTGACGACACGTTCACTGAAGCTTTCTTT,CASSDDTFTEAFF
.,TRBV5-1,TRBJ2-5,few,TGCGCCAGCAGCTTGGCTTCAAGTCAACAAGAGACCCAGTACTTC,CASSLASSQQETQYF
TRBD2,TRBV29-1,TRBJ2-7,.,TGCAGTCCGGGGGGTCCCAACTACTACGAGCAGTACTTC,CSPGGPNYYEQYF
TRBD2,TRBV2,TRBJ2-5,many,TGTGCCAGCAACGGACTAGCGGAACAAGAGACCCAGTACTTC,CASNGLAEQETQYF
.,TRBV2,TRBJ2-7,.,TGTGCCAGCAGTGACCTGGACAGTTACGAGCAGTACTTC,CASSDLDSYEQYF
.,TRBV12-3/TRBV12-4,TRBJ1-2,few,TGTGCCAGCAGTTTATCAGTTTATACAGCAGCTAACTATGGCTACACCTTC,CASSLSVYTAANYGYTF
.,TRBV7-3,TRBJ1-5,.,TGTGCCAGCAGCTTACGGGGGCGCAATCAGCCCCAGCATTTT,CASSLRGRNQPQHF
TRBD1,TRBV24-1,TRBJ2-2,.,TGTGCCACCAGAGCTTATGACAGGGGGCGACCCGGGGAGCTGTTTTTT,CATRAYDRGRPGELFF
TRBD1,TRBV6-1,TRBJ2-7,.,TGTGCCAGCTCCTGGCAGGGGGCCTACGAGCAGTACTTC,CASSWQGAYEQYF